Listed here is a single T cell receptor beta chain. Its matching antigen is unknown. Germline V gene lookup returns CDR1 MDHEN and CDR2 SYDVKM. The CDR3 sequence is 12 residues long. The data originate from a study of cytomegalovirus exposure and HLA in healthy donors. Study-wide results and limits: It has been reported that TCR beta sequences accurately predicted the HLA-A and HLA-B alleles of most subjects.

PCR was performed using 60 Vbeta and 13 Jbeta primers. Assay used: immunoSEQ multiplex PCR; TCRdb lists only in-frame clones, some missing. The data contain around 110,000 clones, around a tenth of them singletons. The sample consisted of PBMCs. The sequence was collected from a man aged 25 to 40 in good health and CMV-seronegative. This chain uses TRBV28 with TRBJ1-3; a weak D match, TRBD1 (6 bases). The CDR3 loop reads CVTQGYGNTIYF. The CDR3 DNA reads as TGTGTGACACAGGGATATGGAAACACCATATATTTT.